Described below is a single T cell receptor (beta chain) sequence and its context. Its cognate antigen is unknown. The CDR3 has 17 residues. V lost 5 bases, J lost 5 bases, and 12 bases stayed unmatched. CDR1 and CDR2 (germline): LNHNV, YYDKDF (reference sequence). These data are taken from a study of Ad26.COV2.S vaccination and SARS-CoV-2 variants. Profiled with immunoSEQ multiplex PCR; TCRdb holds only in-frame clones, not every one. The sample yields roughly 680,000 clones, roughly 90% seen once. The treatment is: over 15 received Ad26.COV2.S at low or high dose, single or two shots; several received placebo; per-sample allocation not given. The study sampled participants on day 63 after the first vaccine or placebo injection. Ad26 vector vaccine expressed Wuhan-strain SARS-CoV-2 spike. The study's findings and limits: Individuals receiving vaccine had higher spike-specific TCR breadth than placebo recipients did. Overall T cell responses may have been underestimated by the analyses of TCR breadth and depth.

The chain joins TRBV15 to TRBJ2-5, with 12 bases matching TRBD2. The material sequenced was peripheral blood, taken in a trial of Ad26.COV2.S vaccine versus placebo. The sequence derives from a person aged 18-65 years who received the Ad26.COV2.S COVID-19 vaccine or a placebo. CDR3 DNA: TGTGCCACCAGCTCGGGCACCCTAGCGGGAGGGCCGGAGACCCAGTACTTC. Residues: CATSSGTLAGGPETQYF.